A selection of T cell receptor beta chains follows, all from one sample in a study of blood T cell repertoires in COVID-19. TCRdb's copy holds only in-frame clones and misses some; the assay was immunoSEQ multiplex PCR. Of some 400,000 clones in the sample, 81% are singletons; the top ten hold more than 1%. The specimen sequenced was peripheral blood. All receptors come from a human donor with acute or convalescent COVID-19. The donor label of this sample is uncertain. The conserved cysteine and the conserved F or W are not part of the CDR3 here.

J gene: TRBJ2-1; V gene: TRBV29-1; CDR3 protein: SVLRDRGNEQF
J gene: TRBJ1-1; V gene: TRBV4-1; CDR3 protein: ASRLAGDTEAF
J gene: TRBJ1-5; V gene: TRBV6-5; CDR3 protein: ASSQIGSGNQPQH
J gene: TRBJ1-2; V gene: TRBV28; CDR3 protein: ASSLSLGWQGGNYGYT
J gene: TRBJ2-3; V gene: TRBV6-6; CDR3 protein: ASRPGADTQY
J gene: TRBJ1-5; V gene: TRBV10-1; CDR3 protein: ASSESTLGTGKNQPQH
J gene: TRBJ1-3; V gene: TRBV28; CDR3 protein: ASSLRGVNTIY
J gene: TRBJ2-3; V gene: TRBV7-8; CDR3 protein: ASSFLAISTDTQY
J gene: TRBJ2-3; V gene: TRBV19; CDR3 protein: ASSSRQTTDTQY
J gene: TRBJ1-1; V gene: TRBV5-1; CDR3 protein: ASSLEPGWGTEAF
J gene: TRBJ1-1; V gene: TRBV5-4; CDR3 protein: ASRARQGRMNTEAF